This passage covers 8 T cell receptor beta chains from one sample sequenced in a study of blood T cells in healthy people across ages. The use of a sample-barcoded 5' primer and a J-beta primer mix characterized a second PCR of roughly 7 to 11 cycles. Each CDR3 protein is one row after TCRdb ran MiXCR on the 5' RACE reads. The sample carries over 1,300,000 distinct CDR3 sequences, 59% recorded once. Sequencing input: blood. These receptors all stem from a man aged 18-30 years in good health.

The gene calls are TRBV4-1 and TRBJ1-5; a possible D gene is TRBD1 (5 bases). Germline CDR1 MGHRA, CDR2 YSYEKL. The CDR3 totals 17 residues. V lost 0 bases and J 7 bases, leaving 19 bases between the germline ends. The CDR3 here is CASSQDAARELQQPQHF. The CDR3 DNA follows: TGCGCCAGCAGCCAAGACGCCGCCAGGGAACTTCAGCAGCCCCAGCATTTT.

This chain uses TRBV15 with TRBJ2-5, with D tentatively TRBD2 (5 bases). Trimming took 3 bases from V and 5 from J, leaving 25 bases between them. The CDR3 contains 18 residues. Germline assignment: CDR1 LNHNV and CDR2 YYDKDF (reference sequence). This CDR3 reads CATSSPELLVGRRETQYF. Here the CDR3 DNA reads TGTGCCACCAGCAGCCCCGAACTACTAGTTGGGAGACGGGAGACCCAGTACTTC.

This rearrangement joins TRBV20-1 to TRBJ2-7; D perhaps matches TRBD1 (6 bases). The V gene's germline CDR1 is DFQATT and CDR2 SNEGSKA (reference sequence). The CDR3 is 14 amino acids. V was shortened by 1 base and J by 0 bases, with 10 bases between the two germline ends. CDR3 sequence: CSARAGDNSYEQYF. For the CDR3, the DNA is TGCAGTGCTAGAGCCGGGGACAACTCCTACGAGCAGTACTTC.

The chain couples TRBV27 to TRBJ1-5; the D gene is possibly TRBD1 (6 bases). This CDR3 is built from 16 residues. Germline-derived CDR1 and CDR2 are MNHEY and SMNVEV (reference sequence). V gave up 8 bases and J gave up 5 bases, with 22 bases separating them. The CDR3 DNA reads TGTGCCAGCGACCGAGCCGTCGAGGGGGGCTATCAGCCCCAGCATTTT. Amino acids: CASDRAVEGGYQPQHF.

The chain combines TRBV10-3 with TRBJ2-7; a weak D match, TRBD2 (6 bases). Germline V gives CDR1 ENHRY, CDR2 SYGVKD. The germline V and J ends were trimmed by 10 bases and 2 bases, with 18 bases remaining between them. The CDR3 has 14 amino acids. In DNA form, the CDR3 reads TGTGCCACCAGCCAGGAGGGCGAAACCTACGAGCAGTACTTC. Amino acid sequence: CATSQEGETYEQYF.

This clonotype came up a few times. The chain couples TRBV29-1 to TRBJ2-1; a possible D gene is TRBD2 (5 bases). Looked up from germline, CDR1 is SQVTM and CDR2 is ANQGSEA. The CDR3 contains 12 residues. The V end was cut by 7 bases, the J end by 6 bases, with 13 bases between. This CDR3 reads CSGEGLANEQFF. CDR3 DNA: TGCAGCGGAGAGGGTCTAGCCAATGAGCAGTTCTTC.

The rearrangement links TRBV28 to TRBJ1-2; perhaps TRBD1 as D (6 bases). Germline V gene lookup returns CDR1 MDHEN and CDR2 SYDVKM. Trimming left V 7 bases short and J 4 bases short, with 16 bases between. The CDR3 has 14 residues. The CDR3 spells CASTRLTGSYGYTF. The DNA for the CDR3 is TGTGCCAGCACCAGACTCACAGGGAGCTATGGCTACACCTTC.

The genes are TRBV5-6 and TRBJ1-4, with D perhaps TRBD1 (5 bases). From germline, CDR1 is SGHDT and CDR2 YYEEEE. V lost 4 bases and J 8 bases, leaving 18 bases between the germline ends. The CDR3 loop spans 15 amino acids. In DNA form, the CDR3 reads TGTGCCAGCAGCGCGACCGGGACTAATAAGGAAAAACTGTTTTTT. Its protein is CASSATGTNKEKLFF.